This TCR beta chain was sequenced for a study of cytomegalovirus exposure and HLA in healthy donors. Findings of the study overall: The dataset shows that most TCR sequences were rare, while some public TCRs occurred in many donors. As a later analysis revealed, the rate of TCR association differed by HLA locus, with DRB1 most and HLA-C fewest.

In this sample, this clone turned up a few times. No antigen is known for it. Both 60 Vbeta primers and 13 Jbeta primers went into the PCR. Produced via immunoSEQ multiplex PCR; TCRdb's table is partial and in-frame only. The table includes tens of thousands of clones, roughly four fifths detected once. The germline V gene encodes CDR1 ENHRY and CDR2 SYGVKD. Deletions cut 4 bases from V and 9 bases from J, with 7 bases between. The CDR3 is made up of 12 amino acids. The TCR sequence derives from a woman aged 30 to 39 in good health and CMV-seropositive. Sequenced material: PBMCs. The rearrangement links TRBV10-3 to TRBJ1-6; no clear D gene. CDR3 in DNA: TGTGCCATCAGTGGGGGAGGTTCACCCCTCCACTTT. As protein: CAISGGGSPLHF.